Each of the 32 T cell receptor beta chains below was sequenced from the same sample in a study of cytomegalovirus exposure and HLA in healthy donors. Clones were sequenced by immunoSEQ multiplex PCR, and TCRdb holds only the in-frame ones, with some missing. The sample includes some 61,000 clones, around 97% of them seen just once. The sample comprised PBMCs. These TCRs come from a woman younger than 30 in good health and CMV-seropositive.

The genes are TRBV5-4 and TRBJ2-6, with D unresolved. CDR1 is SGHNT, CDR2 YYREEE, per germline (reference sequence). The CDR3 runs 15 residues. The V gene lost 1 base and the J gene lost 0 bases, with 5 bases spanning the gap. Here the CDR3 DNA reads TGTGCCAGCAGCTTGCCCAGCTCTGGGGCCAACGTCCTGACTTTC. Translated: CASSLPSSGANVLTF.

This clone was seen just once. The J gene is TRBJ2-1, the V gene TRBV6-4; 10 positions agree with TRBD2. Germline CDR1 reads MRHNA; CDR2 reads SNTAGT. The CDR3 runs 19 residues. V was pared by 0 bases and J by 3 bases, with 11 bases of the junction left unmatched. The CDR3 DNA reads TGTGCCAGCAGTGACTCGTTCGCTAGCGGGAGTAGTAACTACAATGAGCAGTTCTTC. Its protein product is CASSDSFASGSSNYNEQFF.

The chain recombines TRBV29-1 with TRBJ2-3; D is perhaps TRBD2 (6 bases). The CDR3 length is 14 residues. CDR1 SQVTM and CDR2 ANQGSEA come from the germline V gene. Deletions cut 8 bases from V and 2 bases from J, with 17 bases between. The CDR3 DNA is TGCAGCTTGGGGGGAGCAGGGTCCACAGATACGCAGTATTTT. It yields the protein CSLGGAGSTDTQYF.

V is TRBV6-6 and J is TRBJ1-1, with D possibly matching TRBD1 (6 bases). In germline, CDR1 is MNHNY, CDR2 SVGAGI (reference sequence). The CDR3 runs to 16 residues. V lost 4 bases and J 0 bases, leaving 15 bases between the germline ends. The CDR3 is CASSSPGTLMNTEAFF. CDR3 bases: TGTGCCAGCAGTTCACCAGGGACACTCATGAACACTGAAGCTTTCTTT.

This clone occurred once. This chain links TRBV6-7 with TRBJ1-5, with 11 bases matching TRBD1. TRBV6-7 is recorded as an ORF, its role being uncertain. Trimming cost V 0 bases and J 3 bases; bases outside gene matches: 7. The length of the CDR3 is 18 residues. The chain's CDR3 is CASSYSRTGGHSNQPQHF. The DNA of the CDR3 is TGTGCCAGCAGTTACTCTAGGACAGGGGGCCATTCCAATCAGCCCCAGCATTTT.

The J gene is TRBJ1-5, the V gene TRBV7-8; perhaps TRBD1 as D (5 bases). The germline V gene encodes CDR1 SGHVS and CDR2 FQNEAQ. This CDR3 region has 14 residues. V lost 1 base to trimming and J lost 5 bases, with 9 bases between them. The DNA for the CDR3 is TGTGCCAGCAGCTTAGGTGGAGGGGATCAGCCCCAGCATTTT. It encodes CASSLGGGDQPQHF.

This sequence joins TRBV25-1 and TRBJ1-2; D is ambiguous. V was cut by 3 bases and J by 7 bases, with 12 bases left in between. This CDR3 has 13 amino acids. Germline V gene data show CDR1 as MGHDK and CDR2 as SYGVNS. The CDR3 DNA follows: TGTGCCAGCAGTGATTCGTATAGAGGTGGCTACACCTTC. Its translation is CASSDSYRGGYTF.

The chain joins TRBV6-5 to TRBJ2-7; maybe TRBD2 (7 bases). The V gene's germline CDR1 is MNHEY and CDR2 SVGAGI. V lost 5 bases and J lost 5, with 19 bases in between. This CDR3 spans 15 amino acids. In DNA form, the CDR3 reads TGTGCCAGCAGTCCGGTCTCCGCGGGGGCCCACGAGCAGTACTTC. It specifies CASSPVSAGAHEQYF.

J is TRBJ1-4 and V is TRBV19; the D gene is possibly TRBD1 (6 bases). The CDR3 is made up of 14 amino acids. V lost 4 bases to trimming and J lost 5 bases, with 11 bases between them. CDR1 is LNHDA, CDR2 SQIVND, per germline (reference sequence). CDR3 sequence (DNA): TGTGCCAGTAGTACTGGACAGAGGAATGAAAAACTGTTTTTT. Translated, it gives CASSTGQRNEKLFF. Drawing the rest from reference TRBV19 and TRBJ1-4, the complete variable domain is DGGITQSPKYLFRKEGQNVTLSCEQNLNHDAMYWYRQDPGQGLRLIYYSQIVNDFQKGDIAEGYSVSREKKESFPLTVTSAQKNPTAFYLCASSTGQRNEKLFFGSGTQLSVL.

This chain uses TRBV9 with TRBJ1-4, with a possible D match to TRBD1 (6 bases). V was cut by 3 bases and J by 9 bases, with 21 bases left in between. In germline, CDR1 is SGDLS, CDR2 YYNGEE. The CDR3 is made up of 16 amino acids. The CDR3 sequence: CASSAESTRGRQKLFF. The CDR3 bases are TGTGCCAGCAGCGCCGAATCAACCAGGGGAAGACAAAAACTGTTTTTT.

The chain links TRBV19 to TRBJ1-1; TRBD1 aligns across 7 bases. The CDR3 is 13 residues long. The V and J ends lost 5 bases and 5 bases, in that order; junction bases with no gene match: 5. Germline V CDR1 and CDR2: LNHDA, SQIVND (reference sequence). CDR3 protein: CASSRTGATEAFF. The CDR3 coding sequence is TGTGCCAGTAGTCGAACAGGGGCTACTGAAGCTTTCTTT.

The chain couples TRBV6-5 to TRBJ2-3; tentative D call: TRBD2 (5 bases). The length of the CDR3 is 15 residues. The V end was cut by 6 bases, the J end by 9 bases, with 22 bases between. Per the germline V gene, CDR1 is MNHEY and CDR2 is SVGAGI. CDR3 amino acids: CASRMPGTDSGTQYF. The CDR3 DNA sequence: TGTGCCAGCAGGATGCCGGGCACCGACTCGGGGACGCAGTATTTT.

The V call is TRBV15, the J call TRBJ1-5, with D uncertain. Germline lookup yields CDR1 LNHNV and CDR2 YYDKDF (reference sequence). This CDR3 comprises 15 residues. Trimming shortened V by 0 bases and J by 1 base, and 7 bases separated the two germline ends. The CDR3 bases are TGTGCCACCAGCAGAGATAGGAGGAGCAATCAGCCCCAGCATTTT. Protein product: CATSRDRRSNQPQHF.

The chain recombines TRBV19 with TRBJ2-1, with TRBD2 matching 11 bases. Germline V CDR1 and CDR2: LNHDA, SQIVND (reference sequence). The CDR3 runs 16 residues. Trimming removed 2 bases from V and 6 bases from J; junction bases left unmatched: 6. CDR3 sequence: CASSIFLAGGSNEQFF. Here the CDR3 DNA reads TGTGCCAGTAGTATATTTCTAGCGGGAGGATCCAATGAGCAGTTCTTC.

The V gene is TRBV4-1, the J gene TRBJ2-1; TRBD2 matches 7 bases. Per the germline V gene, CDR1 is MGHRA and CDR2 is YSYEKL. J lost 3 bases, V lost 4 bases, and 6 bases had no gene match. The CDR3 loop spans 15 amino acids. This chain's CDR3 is CASSRPSGVYNEQFF. As DNA, the CDR3 is TGCGCCAGCAGCCGACCTAGCGGAGTCTACAATGAGCAGTTCTTC.

The chain joins TRBV6-1 to TRBJ2-7; 7 nucleotides agree with TRBD1. CDR3 length: 15 amino acids. Germline CDR1 MNHNS, CDR2 SASEGT. The V gene end was trimmed by 3 bases and the J gene end by 1 base; junction bases not matched to a gene: 6. The CDR3 protein is CASSDLRTGSYEQYF. The CDR3 DNA is TGTGCCAGCAGTGATTTAAGGACAGGATCCTACGAGCAGTACTTC.

V usage is TRBV7-9 and J usage is TRBJ2-3; 8 bases fit TRBD2. There are 14 residues in the CDR3. J lost 6 bases, V lost 3 bases, and 5 bases had no gene match. Germline assignment: CDR1 SEHNR and CDR2 FQNEAQ (reference sequence). CDR3 bases: TGTGCCAGCAGCTTGTCGACGGGAGGGGATACGCAGTATTTT. Translated: CASSLSTGGDTQYF.

The chain uses TRBV13 and TRBJ2-1; TRBD2 agrees at 10 bases. CDR1 is PRHDT, CDR2 FYEKMQ, per germline (reference sequence). This CDR3 is built from 15 residues. Losses at the gene ends were 2 bases for V and 9 bases for J; bases not matched to a gene: 7. CDR3 coding DNA: TGTGCCAGCAGCTTAAGGGGACTAGCGAGAGGTGAGCAGTTCTTC. Translating it yields CASSLRGLARGEQFF.

V gene TRBV14 combines with J gene TRBJ1-4; TRBD1 matches at 7 bases. The V and J ends lost 5 bases and 5 bases, in that order; junction bases with no gene match: 8. Germline V CDR1 and CDR2: SGHDN, FVKESK. There are 15 residues in the CDR3. CDR3: CASSDPRDRNEKLFF. CDR3 DNA sequence: TGTGCCAGCAGCGACCCCCGGGACAGAAATGAAAAACTGTTTTTT.

The rearrangement uses TRBV2 and TRBJ1-1; D is unclear. The germline V gene encodes CDR1 SNHLY and CDR2 FYNNEI. CDR3 length: 13 amino acids. V was shortened by 7 bases and J by 0 bases, with 9 bases between the two germline ends. CDR3 coding DNA: TGTGCCAGCACGGTGGAGTTGAACACTGAAGCTTTCTTT. Its protein is CASTVELNTEAFF.

This chain links TRBV30 with TRBJ1-1; 7 bases align to TRBD1. Trimming cost V 5 bases and J 1 base; bases outside gene matches: 4. The CDR3 is made up of 13 amino acids. Germline V gene lookup returns CDR1 GTSNPN and CDR2 SVGIG (reference sequence). CDR3 sequence reads: CAWSRQGNTEAFF. The CDR3 DNA reads TGTGCCTGGTCCCGACAGGGGAACACTGAAGCTTTCTTT.

This clone was counted a single time. The chain recombines TRBV6-5 with TRBJ2-5; 8 bases are shared with TRBD1. The CDR3 runs to 15 residues. Trimming cost V 4 bases and J 2 bases; bases outside gene matches: 6. CDR1 is MNHEY, CDR2 SVGAGI, per germline. CDR3 coding DNA: TGTGCCAGCAGTTCCCTCAGGGACAGGCAAGAGACCCAGTACTTC. Encoded protein: CASSSLRDRQETQYF.

The gene calls are TRBV30 and TRBJ1-1; D perhaps matches TRBD1 (6 bases). This CDR3 is 11 amino acids long. The germline V gene encodes CDR1 GTSNPN and CDR2 SVGIG (reference sequence). Trimming took 3 bases from V and 5 from J, leaving 7 bases between them. DNA for the CDR3: TGTGCCTGGAGCCAGGGGACTGAAGCTTTCTTT. This codes for CAWSQGTEAFF.

The V gene is TRBV6-1, the J gene TRBJ1-2, with 7 bases matching TRBD1. Germline CDR1 is MNHNS and CDR2 is SASEGT. The V gene end was trimmed by 4 bases and the J gene end by 1 base; junction bases not matched to a gene: 12. The length of the CDR3 is 17 residues. The chain's CDR3 is CASSGRQGGRFNYGYTF. CDR3 DNA: TGTGCCAGCAGTGGTAGACAGGGTGGACGGTTTAACTATGGCTACACCTTC.

This chain uses TRBV7-3 with TRBJ2-3, with 9 bases identical to TRBD2. This CDR3 spans 15 amino acids. Trimming cost V 5 bases and J 5 bases; bases outside gene matches: 8. Germline CDR1 is SGHTA and CDR2 is FQGTGA. Here the CDR3 reads CASSLPSGTGDTQYF. The CDR3, as DNA: TGTGCCAGCAGCCTACCTAGCGGGACTGGAGATACGCAGTATTTT.

This rearrangement joins TRBV28 to TRBJ2-1, with 8 bases matching TRBD2. This CDR3 comprises 14 residues. Unmatched junction bases numbered 6, after V lost 3 bases and J lost 8 bases. Germline V gene sequence: CDR1 MDHEN, CDR2 SYDVKM. The CDR3 spells CASSLGLVFDEQFF. The CDR3 DNA is TGTGCCAGCAGTTTGGGACTAGTCTTCGATGAGCAGTTCTTC.

The chain is built from TRBV4-1 and TRBJ2-5, with 8 bases identical to TRBD2. The V gene's germline CDR1 is MGHRA and CDR2 YSYEKL. V was clipped by 4 bases and J by 5 bases; unmatched bases: 6. The CDR3 sequence is 14 residues long. The CDR3 region is CASSRRGGDETQYF. The CDR3 DNA follows: TGCGCCAGCAGCCGACGGGGGGGGGACGAGACCCAGTACTTC.

The chain is built from TRBV11-1 and TRBJ2-3; 10 bases line up with TRBD2. The CDR3 contains 16 residues. Per the germline V gene, CDR1 is SGHAT and CDR2 is FQDESV (reference sequence). V lost 6 bases and J lost 1; bases outside the gene matches: 7. The CDR3 reads CASSLKAGGGTDTQYF. The DNA of the CDR3 is TGTGCCAGCAGTCTCAAAGCGGGAGGGGGCACAGATACGCAGTATTTT.

As for this clone: At one of its ends the junction is not consistent with the germline gene, which may arise from a read error. V and J are TRBV6-1 and TRBJ2-7, with 7 nucleotides matching TRBD2. The germline CDR1 and CDR2 sequences are MNHNS and SASEGT. CDR3 length: 14 residues. The CDR3 nucleotides read TGTGCCAGCAGCGATGAGCCCGTCGGGGGGAGGGTTCAGTTC. It encodes CASSDEPVGGRVQF.

The V gene is TRBV18, the J gene TRBJ2-5; 8 bases are shared with TRBD1. The end of the DNA is better explained by TRBJ2-7, so the J call may be wrong. The CDR3 runs 14 residues. Germline CDR1 and CDR2: KGHSH and LQKENI. The CDR3 region is CATSPGGLNYEQYF. DNA for the CDR3: TGTGCCACCTCCCCAGGGGGCCTGAACTACGAGCAGTACTTC.

This chain connects TRBV7-8 to TRBJ1-2; D unresolved. The V gene lost 1 base and the J gene lost 7 bases, with 10 bases spanning the gap. This CDR3 has 13 amino acids. CDR1 and CDR2 from the germline V gene are SGHVS and FQNEAQ. Here the CDR3 reads CASSLDQALGYTF. CDR3 bases: TGTGCCAGCAGCTTAGACCAGGCCCTTGGCTACACCTTC. The variable domain in full, with the rest retrieved from reference TRBV7-8 and TRBJ1-2, is GAGVSQSPRYKVAKRGQDVALRCDPISGHVSLFWYQQALGQGPEFLTYFQNEAQLDKSGLPSDRFFAERPEGSVSTLKIQRTQQEDSAVYLCASSLDQALGYTFGSGTRLTVV.

The chain combines TRBV6-1 with TRBJ2-7; D remains unclear. Trimming took off 3 bases at V and 3 bases at J, with 15 bases between the two ends. This CDR3 has 15 amino acids. Germline CDR1 MNHNS, CDR2 SASEGT. The CDR3 DNA reads TGTGCCAGCAGTGAGCGGCCCGACCACGACTACGAGCAGTACTTC. It codes for CASSERPDHDYEQYF.